A single sample gave rise to the 27 T cell receptor beta chains below, sequenced in a study of vaccination and CD4 T cells after COVID-19 (dated by TCRdb to 2022 to 2024). The antigens for these receptors are not known. The library was produced with PCR. The run used an Illumina iSeq 100. DNA from cultured CD4+ T cells was subjected to TCR sequencing with the Oncomine TCR Beta short-read assay at the Johns Hopkins FTIC core. TCRdb's own reprocessing of the public reads used fastp at Q25 and MiXCR and kept productive beta chains. Entries that share a CDR3 protein sequence are merged under the most common genes and DNA. The table for this sample lists tens of thousands of distinct CDR3 sequences; 32% of them were counted only once. The ten largest clones capture 9.5% to 12% of the sample. Sample time point, as interpreted from the label and publication: late sampling 161 to 241 days after vaccination in a few convalescent patients. What this sample's treatment or condition label stands for: roughly ten-day PBMC culture with coronavirus spike peptide pools or control peptides (ViraFEST assay).

Sequences were derived from CD4+ T cells from blood, cultured in vitro, sampled about 7 months after SARS-CoV-2 vaccination. All receptors derive from a human donor who had recovered from COVID-19.

The chain couples TRBV25-1 to TRBJ1-2; 8 bases agree with TRBD1. CDR1 and CDR2 (germline): MGHDK, SYGVNS. Trimming removed 6 bases from V and 2 bases from J; junction bases left unmatched: 5. This CDR3 is 14 amino acids long. The CDR3 nucleotides are TGTGCCAGCAGCCACAGGGGGGAAAACTATGGCTACACCTTC. Its protein product is CASSHRGENYGYTF.

V and J are TRBV20-1 and TRBJ2-5, with D maybe TRBD2 (7 bases). Germline CDR1 reads DFQATT; CDR2 reads SNEGSKA (reference sequence). The CDR3 runs to 13 residues. The V and J ends lost 6 bases and 5 bases respectively, with 16 bases between them. The CDR3 DNA reads as TGCAGTGCCCAGAACGAGGGGGGGGAGACCCAGTACTTC. Protein sequence: CSAQNEGGETQYF.

Ten or more counts support this clonotype. The V and J genes are TRBV10-3 and TRBJ2-3; D remains ambiguous. CDR1 ENHRY and CDR2 SYGVKD come from the germline V gene. The CDR3 has 12 residues. Between the trimmed V and J ends, which lost 7 bases and 14 bases, there was a span of 19 bases. CDR3 sequence reads: CAIMGLGPPMYF. Written as DNA, the CDR3 is TGTGCCATCATGGGTCTGGGTCCCCCCATGTATTTT.

This clonotype is categorized as medium-sized (0.01 to 0.1%). The CDR3 loop is CSASSGRYTF. CDR3 coding DNA: TGCAGTGCTAGCTCTGGGAGGTACACCTTC. The V and J genes are TRBV20-1 and TRBJ1-2, with D hard to call. Per germline, CDR1 DFQATT and CDR2 SNEGSKA (reference sequence). The CDR3 is 10 residues long. The ends were cut back, 3 bases at V and 11 bases at J, with 10 bases in the middle.

The V call is TRBV7-2, the J call TRBJ2-7, with 8 bases that match TRBD2. The trim removed 1 base at V and 6 bases at J, leaving 8 bases unmatched. This CDR3 contains 15 residues. Germline V gives CDR1 SGHTA, CDR2 FQGNSA. The CDR3 reads CASSLGGAGAGEQYF. The CDR3 DNA sequence: TGTGCCAGCAGCTTAGGCGGAGCGGGGGCCGGCGAGCAGTACTTC.

This sequence joins TRBV11-3 and TRBJ1-3; 7 positions match TRBD1. The CDR3 length is 14 residues. The J segment lost 2 bases and the V segment lost 6 bases, leaving 4 bases of the junction unmatched. The germline V gene has CDR1 SGHNT and CDR2 YENEEA. The chain's CDR3 is CASRPTGAGNTIYF. The DNA for the CDR3 is TGTGCCAGCAGACCCACAGGGGCTGGAAACACCATATATTTT.

This sequence joins TRBV2 and TRBJ1-3; D unresolved. Germline-derived CDR1 and CDR2 are SNHLY and FYNNEI. Deletions cut 4 bases from V and 6 bases from J, with 13 bases between. This CDR3 contains 14 residues. The CDR3 region has the DNA TGTGCCAGCAGTGCTTTCAGTGCTGAAAACACCATATATTTT. Its translation is CASSAFSAENTIYF.

V is TRBV6-5 and J is TRBJ1-3; 7 bases are a match to TRBD1. CDR1 and CDR2 from the germline V gene are MNHEY and SVGAGI. Trimming cost V 1 base and J 4 bases; bases outside gene matches: 10. CDR3 length: 17 residues. The CDR3 region is CASSYLRRGLRGNTIYF. CDR3 nucleotide sequence: TGTGCCAGCAGTTACTTGAGAAGGGGGCTAAGAGGAAACACCATATATTTT.

This chain connects TRBV21-1 to TRBJ2-7; the D call of TRBD1 is as the table states it, not checked on the DNA. TRBV21-1 is classified as a pseudogene. The CDR3 runs 16 residues. CDR3 sequence: CASSKALAGWNHEQYF. In nucleotides, the CDR3 is TGTGCCAGCAGCAAAGCGCTGGCAGGGTGGAACCACGAGCAGTACTTC.

The chain joins TRBV7-9 to TRBJ2-7; 11 positions match TRBD2. Unmatched junction bases numbered 5, after V lost 1 base and J lost 3 bases. CDR3 length: 16 amino acids. Germline loops: CDR1 SEHNR, CDR2 FQNEAQ (reference sequence). CDR3 DNA sequence: TGTGCCAGCAGCTTAGATCGGCTAGCGGGAGGCTACGAGCAGTACTTC. This codes for CASSLDRLAGGYEQYF.

The chain couples TRBV6-1 to TRBJ2-1; 7 nucleotides align to TRBD1. Trimming took 6 bases from V and 4 from J; bases not matched to a gene: 6. The CDR3 spans 14 residues. CDR1 and CDR2 from the germline V gene are MNHNS and SASEGT. CDR3 sequence (DNA): TGTGCCAGCAGGCACGGGACAGAATACAATGAGCAGTTCTTC. It yields the protein CASRHGTEYNEQFF.

This chain joins TRBV15 and TRBJ2-5; the match to TRBD2 covers 11 bases. V lost 3 bases, J lost 2 bases, and 8 bases stayed unmatched. Germline-derived CDR1 and CDR2 are LNHNV and YYDKDF (reference sequence). This CDR3 is built from 17 residues. CDR3 nucleotides: TGTGCCACCAGCAGGGCTGGGACTAGCGGAATTCAAGAGACCCAGTACTTC. Translation gives CATSRAGTSGIQETQYF.

Only a few counts were recorded for this clonotype. The chain employs TRBV20-1 and TRBJ1-2; D might be TRBD1 (5 bases). The germline V gene has CDR1 DFQATT and CDR2 SNEGSKA (reference sequence). The germline V and J ends were trimmed by 6 bases and 6 bases, with 5 bases remaining between them. The length of the CDR3 is 9 residues. The CDR3 region is CSAGDGYTF. CDR3 coding DNA: TGCAGTGCGGGGGATGGCTACACCTTC.

The CDR3 nucleotides read TGTGCCAGCAGCTATGGGGACAGGGCCGTCCTCCTCTATGGCTACACCTTC. Translated: CASSYGDRAVLLYGYTF. The chain has TRBV6-7 and TRBJ1-2; 9 nucleotides line up with TRBD1. TRBV6-7 is treated as an ORF (open reading frame) with a function not yet certain. Trimming removed 6 bases from V and 4 bases from J; junction bases left unmatched: 15. This CDR3 has 17 residues.

This clonotype has more than one count but fewer than ten. The CDR3 spells CASSFLSGVGGYTF. The CDR3 nucleotides are TGTGCCAGCAGCTTCCTTTCAGGGGTGGGTGGCTACACCTTC. V usage is TRBV7-2 and J usage is TRBJ1-2; possible D gene TRBD1, 6 bases. V lost 3 bases and J 7 bases, leaving 15 bases between the germline ends. CDR1 and CDR2 (germline): SGHTA, FQGNSA. There are 14 residues in the CDR3.

This clonotype has just a few counts. This rearrangement joins TRBV6-2 or TRBV6-3 to TRBJ2-7; D is unresolved. The CDR3 totals 15 residues. Germline V lookup: CDR1 MNHEY, CDR2 SVGEGT. V gave up 5 bases and J gave up 1 base, with 15 bases separating them. DNA of the CDR3: TGTGCCAGCAGTATTCCAGGTTCGACTTCCTACGAGCAGTACTTC. Protein: CASSIPGSTSYEQYF.

This clonotype occurred a few times. The chain uses TRBV7-2 and TRBJ1-1; tentative D call: TRBD1 (6 bases). V lost 3 bases and J lost 8, with 16 bases in between. The CDR3 is made up of 14 amino acids. Germline CDR1 reads SGHTA; CDR2 reads FQGNSA. CDR3 sequence: CASSLGPLRGEAFF. The CDR3 DNA sequence: TGTGCCAGCAGCTTGGGACCCCTTAGGGGGGAAGCTTTCTTT. Looking up the rest from reference TRBV7-2 and TRBJ1-1 gives the full variable domain: GAGVSQSPSNKVTEKGKDVELRCDPISGHTALYWYRQSLGQGLEFLIYFQGNSAPDKSGLPSDRFSAERTGGSVSTLTIQRTQQEDSAVYLCASSLGPLRGEAFFGQGTRLTVV.

Within the sample, this clonotype is medium-sized (0.01 to 0.1%). The chain couples TRBV2 to TRBJ1-2, with a weak D call TRBD1 (6 bases). The V and J ends lost 7 bases and 1 base respectively, with 7 bases between them. Germline V gives CDR1 SNHLY, CDR2 FYNNEI. The CDR3 is 12 amino acids. CDR3 residues: CASKGDNYGYTF. CDR3 bases: TGTGCCAGCAAGGGGGATAACTATGGCTACACCTTC.

A remark on this clonotype: At one end, the junction sequence differs from germline, possibly due to a read error. The J gene is TRBJ2-6, the V gene TRBV6-1, with 11 bases lining up with TRBD2. Germline CDR1 reads MNHNS; CDR2 reads SASEGT. The CDR3 runs 19 residues. The CDR3 sequence: CASTQTGLAGPSGANALTF. DNA for the CDR3: TGTGCCAGCACCCAGACCGGACTAGCGGGTCCCTCTGGGGCCAACGCCCTGACTTTC.

In its sample, this clonotype was seen a few times. The chain links TRBV6-1 to TRBJ1-5; D perhaps matches TRBD1 (6 bases). The CDR3 contains 16 residues. V dropped 3 bases and J dropped 0 bases, with 12 bases sitting between them. Germline values: CDR1 MNHNS, CDR2 SASEGT. The CDR3 DNA reads as TGTGCCAGCAGTGATACACAGGGATATAGCAATCAGCCCCAGCATTTT. Its protein is CASSDTQGYSNQPQHF.

The rearrangement uses TRBV7-2 and TRBJ2-5; weak D call: TRBD2 (6 bases). Germline V gene sequence: CDR1 SGHTA, CDR2 FQGNSA. V lost 6 bases and J 0 bases, leaving 11 bases between the germline ends. This CDR3 comprises 14 residues. DNA for the CDR3: TGTGCCAGCAGACCCCGGGACTACCAAGAGACCCAGTACTTC. It is translated as CASRPRDYQETQYF.

CDR3 residues: CASYSIPGTGWYTEAFF. The CDR3, as DNA: TGTGCCAGTTACTCAATCCCCGGGACAGGGTGGTACACTGAAGCTTTCTTT. The chain has TRBV6-1 and TRBJ1-1; 9 bases match TRBD1. This CDR3 is 17 amino acids long. After removal of 9 bases from V and 3 bases from J, the junction contained 17 bases not matched to a gene. Looked up from germline, CDR1 is MNHNS and CDR2 is SASEGT.

This clonotype is medium-sized within its sample. The chain employs TRBV20-1 and TRBJ2-7, with a possible D match to TRBD1 (6 bases). Germline V gives CDR1 DFQATT, CDR2 SNEGSKA (reference sequence). Between the trimmed V and J ends, which lost 4 bases and 4 bases, there was a span of 14 bases. The length of the CDR3 is 13 residues. The CDR3 protein is CSATPGQSYEQYF. CDR3 coding DNA: TGCAGTGCTACTCCGGGACAATCGTACGAGCAGTACTTC.

This clonotype turned up a few times. At one end the junction does not follow the germline gene, possibly because of a read error. The chain combines TRBV7-7 with TRBJ1-1; no reliable D call. Germline V gene lookup returns CDR1 SSHAT and CDR2 FNYEAQ (reference sequence). The CDR3 has 13 residues. The CDR3 loop reads CASSSQVNTEAFF. CDR3 sequence (DNA): TGTGCTAGCAGCTCCCAGGTGAACACTGAAGCTTTCTTT.

This clonotype appeared a few times. V and J are TRBV7-2 and TRBJ1-1; the match to TRBD1 covers 7 bases. The junction had 5 bases not matched to a gene; V was cut back by 2 bases and J by 5 bases. This CDR3 is built from 14 residues. CDR1 is SGHTA, CDR2 FQGNSA, per germline. CDR3 region: CASSLTQGGTEAFF. The CDR3 bases are TGTGCCAGCAGCTTAACCCAGGGGGGGACTGAAGCTTTCTTT. The full variable domain, in which reference TRBV7-2 and TRBJ1-1 provide the parts outside the CDR3, is GAGVSQSPSNKVTEKGKDVELRCDPISGHTALYWYRQSLGQGLEFLIYFQGNSAPDKSGLPSDRFSAERTGGSVSTLTIQRTQQEDSAVYLCASSLTQGGTEAFFGQGTRLTVV.

Concerning this clonotype itself: A read error may account for a junction end that differs from germline. The J gene is TRBJ2-3, the V gene TRBV24-1; tentative D call: TRBD1 (5 bases). From germline, CDR1 is KGHDR and CDR2 SFDVKD. The CDR3 has 14 residues. For the CDR3, the DNA is TGTGCCACCAGTGATGTGACAGCGACAGATATGCAGTATTTT. Its protein product is CATSDVTATDMQYF.

The table lists this clonotype with a few counts. The chain uses TRBV20-1 and TRBJ1-6; TRBD1 matches 7 bases. The V gene's germline CDR1 is DFQATT and CDR2 SNEGSKA (reference sequence). V was clipped by 3 bases and J by 0 bases; unmatched bases: 5. The CDR3 covers 16 residues. CDR3 loop: CSARGQKDSYNSPLHF. The DNA for the CDR3 is TGCAGTGCTAGGGGACAGAAGGACTCCTATAATTCACCCCTCCACTTT.